These 30 T cell receptor beta chains share one sample of origin, sequenced in a study of T cell responses to AZD1222 COVID-19 vaccine. Clones were sequenced by immunoSEQ multiplex PCR, and TCRdb holds only the in-frame ones, with some missing. The sample records around 130,000 clones, roughly 86% being singletons. The sequencing used peripheral blood, collected 28 days after the second AZD1222 dose. The receptors derive from an adult who received the AZD1222 COVID-19 vaccine.

Written as DNA, the CDR3 is TGTGCCAGCAGGGCGGGACTAGGGCGCGAGCAGTTCTTC. As protein: CASRAGLGREQFF. The chain uses TRBV6-5 and TRBJ2-1; TRBD2 matches at 8 bases. The length of the CDR3 is 13 residues. Per the germline V gene, CDR1 is MNHEY and CDR2 is SVGAGI. With V trimmed by 6 bases and J by 10 bases, 8 bases remained unmatched.

A few counts support this clone. The chain carries TRBV5-1 and TRBJ1-5, with D hard to call. V was pared by 0 bases and J by 0 bases, with 1 base between. The CDR3 spans 13 residues. In germline, CDR1 is SGHRS, CDR2 YFSETQ. The CDR3 sequence: CASSLDSNQPQHF. The CDR3, as DNA: TGCGCCAGCAGCTTGGATAGCAATCAGCCCCAGCATTTT.

This clone appeared a single time. This chain connects TRBV10-3 to TRBJ1-3; no reliable D call. The CDR3 runs 14 residues. Looked up from germline, CDR1 is ENHRY and CDR2 is SYGVKD. Trimming left V 6 bases short and J 0 bases short, with 9 bases between. CDR3 amino acids: CAISVSVSGNTIYF. The CDR3 DNA is TGTGCCATCAGCGTCTCTGTCTCTGGAAACACCATATATTTT.

The chain carries TRBV27 and TRBJ1-2; TRBD1 aligns across 9 bases. J was trimmed by 4 bases and V by 6 bases; bases with no gene match: 6. The CDR3 covers 14 residues. Germline loops: CDR1 MNHEY, CDR2 SMNVEV (reference sequence). The CDR3 loop reads CASRPTGGGYGYTF. CDR3 DNA sequence: TGTGCCAGCAGACCGACAGGGGGAGGCTATGGCTACACCTTC.

The J gene is TRBJ2-7, the V gene TRBV7-3; D gene ambiguous. V was clipped by 3 bases and J by 5 bases, with 14 bases between them. Germline CDR1 SGHTA, CDR2 FQGTGA. The CDR3 is made up of 14 amino acids. This CDR3 is CASSFAGWADEQYF. The CDR3 region has the DNA TGTGCCAGCAGCTTTGCAGGTTGGGCGGACGAGCAGTACTTC.

The rearrangement links TRBV5-1 to TRBJ1-6, with D possibly matching TRBD1 (5 bases). Per the germline V gene, CDR1 is SGHRS and CDR2 is YFSETQ. The CDR3 is 13 amino acids. The ends were cut back, 4 bases at V and 8 bases at J, with 10 bases in the middle. The CDR3: CASSLLGDSPLHF. The CDR3 region has the DNA TGCGCCAGCAGCCTATTAGGGGATTCACCCCTCCACTTT.

The rearrangement uses TRBV18 and TRBJ2-2; D is tentatively TRBD1 or TRBD2 (5 bases each). The CDR3 runs to 15 residues. Trimming stripped 6 bases from V and 3 bases from J, with 14 bases between. Germline lookup yields CDR1 KGHSH and CDR2 LQKENI. CDR3 protein: CASSGTNGDTGELFF. The CDR3 DNA follows: TGTGCCAGCTCCGGGACGAATGGGGACACCGGGGAGCTGTTTTTT. The full variable domain, rest sourced from reference TRBV18 and TRBJ2-2, is NAGVMQNPRHLVRRRGQEARLRCSPMKGHSHVYWYRQLPEEGLKFMVYLQKENIIDESGMPKERFSAEFPKEGPSILRIQQVVRGDSAAYFCASSGTNGDTGELFFGEGSRLTVL.

V usage is TRBV18 and J usage is TRBJ2-7; D not certain. The CDR3 is made up of 16 amino acids. Trimming removed 3 bases at V and 5 bases at J, with 20 bases between. Germline CDR1 reads KGHSH; CDR2 reads LQKENI. The CDR3 protein is CASSPLGSPNRDEQYF. The CDR3 DNA is TGTGCCAGCTCACCTTTGGGCTCTCCTAATCGCGACGAGCAGTACTTC.

As DNA, the CDR3 is TGCGCCAGCAGTGAACGACAGGGTTCCTACAATGAGCAGTTCTTC. It translates to CASSERQGSYNEQFF. The chain carries TRBV10-1 and TRBJ2-1, with 7 bases that match TRBD1. The CDR3 consists of 15 residues. V dropped 3 bases and J dropped 1; count of bases not matched to a gene: 3. The germline V gene has CDR1 WNHNN and CDR2 SYGVQD (reference sequence).

This chain uses TRBV24-1 with TRBJ2-1; perhaps TRBD1 as D (6 bases). Looked up from germline, CDR1 is KGHDR and CDR2 is SFDVKD. V was pared by 2 bases and J by 8 bases, with 18 bases between. The CDR3 is 16 residues long. The CDR3 nucleotides read TGTGCCACCAGTGATTCAACAGGGCCGGCTTTGGATGAGCAGTTCTTC. It encodes CATSDSTGPALDEQFF.

This chain connects TRBV9 to TRBJ1-1; D is uncertain. The CDR3 length is 15 residues. Per germline, CDR1 SGDLS and CDR2 YYNGEE. Trimming stripped 2 bases from V and 1 base from J, with 12 bases between. The CDR3 reads CASSVHPDPNTEAFF. The CDR3 DNA reads TGTGCCAGCAGCGTCCACCCGGACCCGAACACTGAAGCTTTCTTT.

The gene calls are TRBV11-3 and TRBJ2-7, with TRBD1 as a possible D gene (7 bases). Between the trimmed V and J ends, which lost 2 bases and 3 bases, there was a span of 14 bases. Germline V lookup: CDR1 SGHNT, CDR2 YENEEA. The CDR3 extends over 15 amino acids. Here the CDR3 DNA reads TGTGCCAGCAGCTTATCGGGGGACAGAGACTACGAGCAGTACTTC. Translated: CASSLSGDRDYEQYF.

The chain joins TRBV7-2 to TRBJ2-3, with D maybe TRBD1 (6 bases). V was cut by 5 bases and J by 0 bases, with 9 bases left in between. CDR3 size: 14 residues. From germline, CDR1 is SGHTA and CDR2 FQGNSA. CDR3 DNA sequence: TGTGCCAGCAGCCCGGACAGCAGCACAGATACGCAGTATTTT. It codes for CASSPDSSTDTQYF. Full variable domain (outside the CDR3, taken from reference TRBV7-2 and TRBJ2-3): GAGVSQSPSNKVTEKGKDVELRCDPISGHTALYWYRQSLGQGLEFLIYFQGNSAPDKSGLPSDRFSAERTGGSVSTLTIQRTQQEDSAVYLCASSPDSSTDTQYFGPGTRLTVL.

The chain uses TRBV29-1 and TRBJ2-7; TRBD1 is a possible D gene (6 bases). The CDR3 is made up of 14 amino acids. Trimming stripped 5 bases from V and 3 bases from J, with 17 bases between. Germline CDR1 reads SQVTM; CDR2 reads ANQGSEA. Here the CDR3 reads CSVKVDGRGYEQYF. CDR3 DNA: TGCAGCGTTAAAGTTGATGGCAGGGGCTACGAGCAGTACTTC.

The rearrangement links TRBV7-3 to TRBJ2-1; perhaps D is TRBD1 or TRBD2 (6 bases each). The CDR3 is 18 residues long. Germline CDR1 reads SGHTA; CDR2 reads FQGTGA. Trimming took 5 bases from V and 3 from J, leaving 23 bases between them. The CDR3 DNA sequence: TGTGCCAGCAGCCCGGACGGCCCGCCTGGGGGGCTCTACAATGAGCAGTTCTTC. Residues: CASSPDGPPGGLYNEQFF.

The CDR3 sequence: CASSPGQMTYGYTF. In DNA, the CDR3 is TGTGCCAGCTCACCCGGACAGATGACCTATGGCTACACCTTC. The chain links TRBV18 to TRBJ1-2; D might be TRBD1 (6 bases). The CDR3 length is 14 residues. Germline V lookup: CDR1 KGHSH, CDR2 LQKENI. V was trimmed by 3 bases and J by 4 bases, leaving 12 bases between them.

This clone was seen just once. The CDR3 DNA follows: TGTGCCAGCAGCCTTGGGACAGGGGAGTCTAACTATGGCTACACCTTC. It translates to CASSLGTGESNYGYTF. The chain couples TRBV6-2 or TRBV6-3 to TRBJ1-2; 10 bases align to TRBD1. The CDR3 is 16 amino acids. The V and J ends lost 6 bases and 0 bases, in that order; junction bases with no gene match: 7. In germline, CDR1 is MNHEY, CDR2 SVGEGT.

The genes are TRBV5-6 and TRBJ2-2; 8 bases agree with TRBD1. This CDR3 has 18 amino acids. V was pared by 4 bases and J by 4 bases, with 15 bases of the junction left unmatched. The germline V gene has CDR1 SGHDT and CDR2 YYEEEE. CDR3 DNA: TGTGCCAGCAGCAGAGACAGGGGTCGGGGTGGTCGCACCGGGGAGCTGTTTTTT. Translated: CASSRDRGRGGRTGELFF.

The CDR3 DNA sequence: TGTGCCAGCTCACCACAGGACACTGAAGCTTTCTTT. It yields the protein CASSPQDTEAFF. V usage is TRBV18 and J usage is TRBJ1-1, with no clear D. With 1 base removed from V and 3 bases from J, the gap between germline ends came to 3 bases. CDR1 is KGHSH, CDR2 LQKENI, per germline. CDR3 length: 12 amino acids.

Here the CDR3 reads CAWSNGQGNTEAFF. CDR3 bases: TGTGCCTGGAGTAATGGACAGGGGAACACTGAAGCTTTCTTT. The chain uses TRBV30 and TRBJ1-1, with 8 bases matching TRBD1. The germline CDR1 and CDR2 sequences are GTSNPN and SVGIG (reference sequence). This CDR3 spans 14 amino acids. Trimming removed 2 bases from V and 1 base from J; junction bases left unmatched: 3.

The CDR3 spells CASSLADLQGWPGELFF. In DNA form, the CDR3 reads TGTGCCAGCAGCTTGGCCGATTTACAGGGTTGGCCCGGGGAGCTGTTTTTT. The genes are TRBV5-4 and TRBJ2-2, with D perhaps matching TRBD1 (6 bases). The CDR3 runs to 17 residues. In germline, CDR1 is SGHNT, CDR2 YYREEE (reference sequence). V dropped 0 bases and J dropped 6 bases, with 18 bases sitting between them.

The rearrangement joins TRBV5-1 to TRBJ2-1; 10 bases line up with TRBD2. CDR3 length: 16 amino acids. Trimming at V came to 6 bases and at J to 4 bases, leaving 10 bases not matched to a gene. Germline values: CDR1 SGHRS, CDR2 YFSETQ. CDR3 protein: CASTSHSGRTYNEQFF. CDR3 nucleotides: TGCGCCAGCACTTCACATAGCGGGAGGACTTACAATGAGCAGTTCTTC.

The chain couples TRBV24-1 to TRBJ2-2; TRBD1 or TRBD2 may be the D gene (5 bases each). The CDR3 loop spans 15 amino acids. Per the germline V gene, CDR1 is KGHDR and CDR2 is SFDVKD. Between the trimmed V and J ends, which lost 3 bases and 0 bases, there was a span of 7 bases. In DNA form, the CDR3 reads TGTGCCACCAGTGATCAGGGAGCGAACACCGGGGAGCTGTTTTTT. It codes for CATSDQGANTGELFF.

The chain employs TRBV30 and TRBJ2-3; 10 bases are a match to TRBD2. Trimming took 3 bases from V and 4 from J; bases not matched to a gene: 7. In germline, CDR1 is GTSNPN, CDR2 SVGIG (reference sequence). This CDR3 spans 15 amino acids. CDR3 coding DNA: TGTGCCTGGAGCATAGCGGGGGGCCGCCCAGATACGCAGTATTTT. This gives the protein CAWSIAGGRPDTQYF.

V is TRBV5-1 and J is TRBJ2-5; TRBD2 might be the D (5 bases). The CDR3 is 14 residues long. The V and J ends lost 4 bases and 4 bases respectively, with 14 bases between them. The germline V gene has CDR1 SGHRS and CDR2 YFSETQ. As DNA, the CDR3 is TGCGCCAGCAGCCGCCGGGTTGAGGGAGAGACCCAGTACTTC. Translation: CASSRRVEGETQYF.

J is TRBJ2-7 and V is TRBV6-2 or TRBV6-3; no firm D call. Germline-derived CDR1 and CDR2 are MNHEY and SVGEGT. V was cut by 2 bases and J by 6 bases, with 17 bases left in between. The CDR3 contains 15 residues. CDR3 DNA sequence: TGTGCCAGCAGTTACGGCGGCAGCCGAGCGACCGAGCAGTACTTC. It is translated as CASSYGGSRATEQYF.

This sequence joins TRBV7-3 and TRBJ2-2; 8 bases are shared with TRBD2. V was clipped by 4 bases and J by 4 bases; unmatched bases: 5. This CDR3 spans 15 amino acids. Germline CDR1 SGHTA, CDR2 FQGTGA. The DNA for the CDR3 is TGTGCCAGCAGCTCCCGGGGGGGAGTCACCGGGGAGCTGTTTTTT. The encoded protein is CASSSRGGVTGELFF.

The CDR3 loop reads CASSEINTEAFF. In DNA form, the CDR3 reads TGTGCCAGCAGTGAAATAAACACTGAAGCTTTCTTT. V is TRBV28 and J is TRBJ1-1; D is undetermined. The V gene lost 5 bases and the J gene lost 2 bases, with 6 bases spanning the gap. Germline loops: CDR1 MDHEN, CDR2 SYDVKM. The CDR3 is 12 amino acids.

This clone appeared a few times. This chain joins TRBV5-1 and TRBJ2-7, with TRBD1 matching 7 bases. The junction had 8 bases not matched to a gene; V was cut back by 4 bases and J by 4 bases. CDR1 SGHRS and CDR2 YFSETQ come from the germline V gene. The CDR3 totals 14 residues. CDR3 in amino acids: CASSLTRQGYEQYF. In DNA form, the CDR3 reads TGCGCCAGCAGCCTGACTCGACAGGGATACGAGCAGTACTTC.

The rearrangement uses TRBV4-3 and TRBJ1-6; D remains unclear. The V gene lost 0 bases and the J gene lost 9 bases, with 15 bases spanning the gap. Germline V gives CDR1 LGHNA, CDR2 YSLEER. There are 16 residues in the CDR3. This CDR3 reads CASSQDSIRTSSPLHF. The DNA of the CDR3 is TGCGCCAGCAGCCAAGATAGTATCAGGACCTCTTCACCCCTCCACTTT.